The 19 T cell receptor beta chains given below trace back to one sample, sequenced in a study of radiotherapy plus CTLA-4 blockade in lung cancer. Repertoires were generated with immunoSEQ multiplex PCR, while TCRdb's copy carries only in-frame clones and drops some. The data contain roughly 51,000 clones, 65% to 90% of them singletons. Sequenced material: peripheral blood, taken from a patient treated with radiotherapy plus ipilimumab. The receptors originated from a human donor with non-small cell lung cancer that progressed on radiotherapy plus ipilimumab. Some clones in this sample may be carry-over from other donors' samples.

The chain couples TRBV28 to TRBJ2-2, with D tentatively TRBD1 (6 bases). Germline CDR1 reads MDHEN; CDR2 reads SYDVKM. Trimming shortened V by 3 bases and J by 4 bases, and 9 bases separated the two germline ends. The CDR3 is 14 residues long. DNA for the CDR3: TGTGCCAGCAGTTTTGGGGGCCCCACCGGGGAGCTGTTTTTT. It codes for CASSFGGPTGELFF.

The V gene is TRBV29-1, the J gene TRBJ1-2, with D perhaps TRBD1 (6 bases). The CDR3 runs to 14 residues. Germline V gene data show CDR1 as SQVTM and CDR2 as ANQGSEA. Trimming took 0 bases from V and 7 from J, leaving 15 bases between them. The CDR3 DNA is TGCAGCGTTGAAGATCGGGTTCAGGGGTTTGGCTACACCTTC. Protein: CSVEDRVQGFGYTF. Full variable domain (remainder filled in from reference TRBV29-1 and TRBJ1-2): SAVISQKPSRDICQRGTSLTIQCQVDSQVTMMFWYRQQPGQSLTLIATANQGSEATYESGFVIDKFPISRPNLTFSTLTVSNMSPEDSSIYLCSVEDRVQGFGYTFGSGTRLTVV.

J is TRBJ2-1 and V is TRBV10-2, with a tentative D call TRBD1 (6 bases). Germline V gene data show CDR1 as WSHSY and CDR2 as SAAADI. The length of the CDR3 is 15 residues. V was trimmed by 6 bases and J by 5 bases, leaving 17 bases between them. The CDR3 DNA reads TGCGCCAGCAGACCCCGGGACACACCCGACAATGAGCAGTTCTTC. Its protein is CASRPRDTPDNEQFF.

The chain has TRBV5-1 and TRBJ1-1, with TRBD1 matching over 11 bases. V dropped 1 base and J dropped 3; count of bases not matched to a gene: 2. This CDR3 comprises 15 residues. The germline CDR1 and CDR2 sequences are SGHRS and YFSETQ. The CDR3 loop is CASSLLDRGHTEAFF. DNA of the CDR3: TGCGCCAGCAGCTTGTTGGACAGGGGGCACACTGAAGCTTTCTTT. Filled out from reference TRBV5-1 and TRBJ1-1, the complete variable domain reads KAGVTQTPRYLIKTRGQQVTLSCSPISGHRSVSWYQQTPGQGLQFLFEYFSETQRNKGNFPGRFSGRQFSNSRSEMNVSTLELGDSALYLCASSLLDRGHTEAFFGQGTRLTVV.

This sequence joins TRBV4-3 and TRBJ2-3; the match to TRBD2 covers 9 bases. Looked up from germline, CDR1 is LGHNA and CDR2 is YSLEER. The V segment lost 0 bases and the J segment 4 bases; nucleotides outside the gene matches: 11. CDR3 length: 18 amino acids. In DNA form, the CDR3 reads TGCGCCAGCAGCCAAGATTCGAGTAGCGGGAGTGATGCAGATACGCAGTATTTT. This translates into CASSQDSSSGSDADTQYF.

The chain employs TRBV9 and TRBJ1-6; the D is unclear. The germline CDR1 and CDR2 sequences are SGDLS and YYNGEE. The CDR3 is 14 residues long. Trimming shortened V by 1 base and J by 6 bases, and 8 bases separated the two germline ends. The CDR3 loop is CASSVFGANSPLHF. Written as DNA, the CDR3 is TGTGCCAGCAGCGTATTTGGAGCTAATTCACCCCTCCACTTT. Full variable domain (outside the CDR3, taken from reference TRBV9 and TRBJ1-6): DSGVTQTPKHLITATGQRVTLRCSPRSGDLSVYWYQQSLDQGLQFLIQYYNGEERAKGNILERFSAQQFPDLHSELNLSSLELGDSALYFCASSVFGANSPLHFGNGTRLTVT.

Here the CDR3 reads CASSLTSGSDSPLHF. The CDR3 nucleotides read TGTGCCAGCAGCTTAACCTCAGGGTCTGATTCACCCCTCCACTTT. The chain couples TRBV7-3 to TRBJ1-6, with a weak D call TRBD1 (5 bases). The V end lost 0 bases, the J end lost 8 bases, and 11 bases lay between the germline ends. The CDR3 length is 15 residues. Germline V lookup: CDR1 SGHTA, CDR2 FQGTGA.

The V call is TRBV2, the J call TRBJ1-1; perhaps TRBD1 as D (5 bases). Germline V gene lookup returns CDR1 SNHLY and CDR2 FYNNEI. V was cut by 6 bases and J by 7 bases, with 9 bases left in between. The CDR3 has 11 amino acids. The CDR3 protein is CASRWGLEAFF. The CDR3 nucleotides are TGTGCCAGCAGATGGGGCCTTGAAGCTTTCTTT.

The chain combines TRBV2 with TRBJ2-5, with a possible D match to TRBD1 (6 bases). The CDR3 spans 15 residues. Trimming stripped 6 bases from V and 0 bases from J, with 14 bases between. CDR1 is SNHLY and CDR2 is FYNNEI in the germline V gene. This chain's CDR3 is CASSNQNRDQETQYF. The CDR3 DNA follows: TGTGCCAGCAGCAACCAAAACAGGGACCAAGAGACCCAGTACTTC. Based on the CDR3 plus reference TRBV2 and TRBJ2-5, the full variable domain is EPEVTQTPSHQVTQMGQEVILRCVPISNHLYFYWYRQILGQKVEFLVSFYNNEISEKSEIFDDQFSVERPDGSNFTLKIRSTKLEDSAMYFCASSNQNRDQETQYFGPGTRLLVL.

The chain employs TRBV6-1 and TRBJ1-6; possibly TRBD1 for D (6 bases). The germline CDR1 and CDR2 sequences are MNHNS and SASEGT. This CDR3 contains 15 residues. Trimming removed 6 bases from V and 6 bases from J, with 15 bases in between. In DNA, the CDR3 is TGTGCCAGCAGAAGCCGGGACATTCTTAATTCACCCCTCCACTTT. It encodes CASRSRDILNSPLHF.

The V call is TRBV29-1, the J call TRBJ2-1, with D perhaps TRBD2 (6 bases). The germline CDR1 and CDR2 sequences are SQVTM and ANQGSEA. V was cut by 7 bases and J by 3 bases, with 22 bases left in between. CDR3 length: 16 residues. CDR3 region: CSAGGDLGLDYNEQFF. Here the CDR3 DNA reads TGCAGCGCTGGGGGTGATTTGGGACTCGACTACAATGAGCAGTTCTTC.

V and J are TRBV6-1 and TRBJ1-2; a possible D gene is TRBD1 (6 bases). This CDR3 spans 14 amino acids. Looked up from germline, CDR1 is MNHNS and CDR2 is SASEGT. V lost 9 bases and J lost 0, with 14 bases in between. CDR3: CASTGQSANYGYTF. The CDR3, as DNA: TGTGCCAGTACCGGACAGAGTGCTAACTATGGCTACACCTTC.

This clone was seen more than once but under ten times. CDR3 DNA: TGTGCCAGCAGTGTCACTGGGGCGGATGTCTCCTACGAGCAGTACTTC. Its translation is CASSVTGADVSYEQYF. The chain joins TRBV6-1 to TRBJ2-7; D perhaps matches TRBD1 (5 bases). Trimming cost V 4 bases and J 0 bases, with 16 bases left between them. The CDR3 contains 16 residues. Germline V gives CDR1 MNHNS, CDR2 SASEGT.

The V and J genes are TRBV4-3 and TRBJ2-3, with 11 bases that match TRBD2. This CDR3 has 15 residues. CDR1 LGHNA and CDR2 YSLEER come from the germline V gene. Germline trimming cut 1 base from V and 4 bases from J; bases unmatched to any gene: 1. CDR3 nucleotide sequence: TGCGCCAGCAGCCAAGTACTAGCGGGAGCAGATACGCAGTATTTT. It encodes CASSQVLAGADTQYF.

The V call is TRBV19, the J call TRBJ2-2; 7 nucleotides match TRBD1. V lost 6 bases, J lost 2 bases, and 3 bases stayed unmatched. The CDR3 runs to 14 residues. Per the germline V gene, CDR1 is LNHDA and CDR2 is SQIVND (reference sequence). In DNA, the CDR3 is TGTGCCAGTAGGTCAGGGGGAAACACCGGGGAGCTGTTTTTT. Translating gives CASRSGGNTGELFF.

The genes are TRBV9 and TRBJ2-3, with TRBD2 as a possible D gene (5 bases). The CDR3 is made up of 14 amino acids. From germline, CDR1 is SGDLS and CDR2 YYNGEE. V lost 0 bases and J lost 8, with 13 bases in between. CDR3 DNA sequence: TGTGCCAGCAGCGTAGCCTGGACTCGGGGTACGCAGTATTTT. This gives the protein CASSVAWTRGTQYF.

The CDR3 DNA reads as TGTGCCAGCAGTGAGAATACAGCGGGGGCGACCCAGCGGACCCAGTACTTC. It encodes CASSENTAGATQRTQYF. This chain joins TRBV6-1 and TRBJ2-5; 8 bases map to TRBD2. Germline V CDR1 and CDR2: MNHNS, SASEGT. The CDR3 contains 17 residues. Trimming cost V 3 bases and J 7 bases; bases outside gene matches: 16.

The J gene is TRBJ2-7, the V gene TRBV5-1; the match to TRBD2 covers 7 bases. The CDR3 runs 15 residues. Unmatched junction bases numbered 8, after V lost 3 bases and J lost 2 bases. The germline V gene encodes CDR1 SGHRS and CDR2 YFSETQ. In DNA form, the CDR3 reads TGCGCCAGCAGCTATTTCGAGGGAGGGCCCTACGAGCAGTACTTC. Its translation is CASSYFEGGPYEQYF. Full variable domain (rest looked up from reference TRBV5-1 and TRBJ2-7): KAGVTQTPRYLIKTRGQQVTLSCSPISGHRSVSWYQQTPGQGLQFLFEYFSETQRNKGNFPGRFSGRQFSNSRSEMNVSTLELGDSALYLCASSYFEGGPYEQYFGPGTRLTVT.

A word on this clone: The same CDR3 also results from other DNA sequences found in this sample. This sequence joins TRBV9 and TRBJ1-1, with 7 nucleotides matching TRBD1. The germline CDR1 and CDR2 sequences are SGDLS and YYNGEE. CDR3 length equals 14 residues. With V trimmed by 1 base and J by 6 bases, 6 bases remained unmatched. The CDR3 bases are TGTGCCAGCAGCGTAAACACAGGGGCGGCTGAAGCTTTCTTT. Translating gives CASSVNTGAAEAFF.